This entry lists 9 T cell receptor beta chains sequenced from one sample in a study of T cells in Graves' hyperthyroidism and ophthalmopathy. TCR beta CDR3 regions were amplified from RNA. The TCR CDR3 was amplified in a first-round RT-PCR using the HTBI primer set. Using its own MiXCR run on the multiplex PCR reads, TCRdb lists one record per CDR3 protein. The sample contains about 720,000 distinct CDR3 sequences, roughly 20% of which appear only once. The sequenced material came from blood. The origin of the receptors is a woman between 45 and 60 years old with Graves' hyperthyroidism that later progressed to Graves' ophthalmopathy.

The chain has TRBV27 and TRBJ2-2; the D is unclear. CDR1 and CDR2 (germline): MNHEY, SMNVEV (reference sequence). The CDR3 consists of 14 residues. Trimming left V 2 bases short and J 7 bases short, with 11 bases between. The CDR3: CASSLEWISGELFF. DNA of the CDR3: TGTGCCAGCAGTTTAGAATGGATCAGCGGGGAGCTGTTTTTT.

Worth noting for this clonotype: A much larger clone is a single base away; this may be a read error. The chain uses TRBV11-2 and TRBJ2-1; no clear D gene. Germline-derived CDR1 and CDR2 are SGHAT and FQNNGV. The CDR3 totals 12 residues. The CDR3 sequence: CANSLGTNEQFF. CDR3 sequence (DNA): TGTGCCAACAGCTTAGGTACCAATGAGCAGTTCTTC. The full variable domain, in which reference TRBV11-2 and TRBJ2-1 provide the parts outside the CDR3, is EAGVAQSPRYKIIEKRQSVAFWCNPISGHATLYWYQQILGQGPKLLIQFQNNGVVDDSQLPKDRFSAERLKGVDSTLKIQPAKLEDSAVYLCANSLGTNEQFFGPGTRLTVL.

A few counts support this clonotype. The chain is built from TRBV27 and TRBJ1-1; D unclear. Germline CDR1 is MNHEY and CDR2 is SMNVEV (reference sequence). V was shortened by 6 bases and J by 0 bases, with 8 bases between the two germline ends. The CDR3 runs to 13 residues. The CDR3 nucleotides are TGTGCCAGCAGGCGCAGTGTGAACACTGAAGCTTTCTTT. Residues: CASRRSVNTEAFF.

Ten or more counts support this clonotype. This chain joins TRBV3-1 and TRBJ1-5; D is uncertain. Per germline, CDR1 LGHDT and CDR2 YNNKEL (reference sequence). The V end was cut by 0 bases, the J end by 7 bases, with 10 bases between. The length of the CDR3 is 14 residues. CDR3 protein: CASSQDGGFQPQHF. DNA for the CDR3: TGTGCCAGCAGCCAAGATGGCGGGTTCCAGCCCCAGCATTTT.

Many counts were recorded for this clonotype. The chain couples TRBV12-3 or TRBV12-4 to TRBJ2-2; D not certain. This CDR3 contains 13 residues. Trimming stripped 5 bases from V and 0 bases from J, with 4 bases between. The CDR3 loop is CASSRPNTGELFF. The CDR3 coding sequence is TGTGCCAGCAGTCGACCGAACACCGGGGAGCTGTTTTTT.

This rearrangement joins TRBV5-1 to TRBJ2-1; D is perhaps TRBD1 (7 bases). This CDR3 is built from 15 residues. Germline-derived CDR1 and CDR2 are SGHRS and YFSETQ. The V end was cut by 4 bases, the J end by 8 bases, with 19 bases between. The CDR3 sequence: CASSKEGAPVYEQFF. The CDR3 DNA reads TGCGCCAGCAGCAAGGAGGGGGCGCCTGTTTATGAGCAGTTCTTC.

V gene TRBV9 combines with J gene TRBJ2-2; 9 bases are a match to TRBD2. The CDR3 is 18 residues long. The V segment lost 2 bases and the J segment 0 bases; nucleotides outside the gene matches: 8. CDR1 and CDR2 (germline): SGDLS, YYNGEE. CDR3 nucleotides: TGTGCCAGCAGCGTCCTAGCGGGGCGATATACGAACACCGGGGAGCTGTTTTTT. Translating it yields CASSVLAGRYTNTGELFF. Based on the CDR3 plus reference TRBV9 and TRBJ2-2, the full variable domain is DSGVTQTPKHLITATGQRVTLRCSPRSGDLSVYWYQQSLDQGLQFLIQYYNGEERAKGNILERFSAQQFPDLHSELNLSSLELGDSALYFCASSVLAGRYTNTGELFFGEGSRLTVL.

This clonotype was detected a few times. This chain links TRBV20-1 with TRBJ1-2; no definite D call. V gave up 5 bases and J gave up 4 bases, with 8 bases separating them. The CDR3 runs to 11 residues. Germline V gene lookup returns CDR1 DFQATT and CDR2 SNEGSKA (reference sequence). CDR3: CSAGDIYGYTF. Here the CDR3 DNA reads TGCAGTGCTGGTGACATCTATGGCTACACCTTC.

In this sample, this clonotype turned up a few times. The rearrangement joins TRBV6-5 to TRBJ1-2; 7 bases are shared with TRBD1. V dropped 3 bases and J dropped 2; count of bases not matched to a gene: 15. The germline gives CDR1 MNHEY, CDR2 SVGAGI. This CDR3 contains 18 residues. The CDR3 DNA follows: TGTGCCAGCAGTTATGGGGGGACGCCGGACAGGCGAAACTATGGCTACACCTTC. The encoded protein is CASSYGGTPDRRNYGYTF.